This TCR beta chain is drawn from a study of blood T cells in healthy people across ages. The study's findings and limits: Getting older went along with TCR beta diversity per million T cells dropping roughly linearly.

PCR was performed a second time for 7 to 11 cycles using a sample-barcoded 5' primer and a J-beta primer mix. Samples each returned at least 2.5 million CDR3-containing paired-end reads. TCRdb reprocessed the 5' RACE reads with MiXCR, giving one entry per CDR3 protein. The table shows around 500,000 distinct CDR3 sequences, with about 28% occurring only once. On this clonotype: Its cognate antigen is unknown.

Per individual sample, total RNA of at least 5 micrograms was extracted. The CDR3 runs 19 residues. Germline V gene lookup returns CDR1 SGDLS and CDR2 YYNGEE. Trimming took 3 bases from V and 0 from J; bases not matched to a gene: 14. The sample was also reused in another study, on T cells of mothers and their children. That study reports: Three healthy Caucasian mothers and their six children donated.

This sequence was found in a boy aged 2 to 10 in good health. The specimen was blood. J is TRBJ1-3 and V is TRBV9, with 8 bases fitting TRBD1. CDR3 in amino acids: CASSAGQGGRPSSGNTIYF. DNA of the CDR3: TGTGCCAGCAGCGCCGGACAGGGCGGAAGGCCGAGCTCTGGAAACACCATATATTTT.